One sample yielded the 20 T cell receptor beta chains listed below, sequenced in a study of metastatic and nonmetastatic thyroid tumors. MiXCR re-clonotyped the PCR reads for TCRdb. The sample carries about 40,000 clones, 18% recorded once. All patients were treatment-naive before thyroid surgery. Sequencing used tumor tissue. The receptor source for this set is a female donor with papillary thyroid cancer or a benign thyroid nodule (not recorded which). Some clones in this sample may be carry-over from other donors' samples.

This clone was recorded many times. This chain connects TRBV10-1 to TRBJ2-1; unclear D gene. This CDR3 comprises 12 residues. Per germline, CDR1 WNHNN and CDR2 SYGVQD (reference sequence). The V gene lost 4 bases and the J gene lost 6 bases, with 7 bases spanning the gap. Here the CDR3 reads CASSGVGNEQFF. The CDR3 DNA reads as TGCGCCAGCAGTGGGGTGGGCAATGAGCAGTTCTTC.

This clone was detected only a few times. The final CDR3 position lacks the conserved phenylalanine or tryptophan, pointing to a likely read error. The V and J genes are TRBV19 and TRBJ1-2, with unresolved D. Trimming removed 2 bases at V and 9 bases at J, with 13 bases between. Germline values: CDR1 LNHDA, CDR2 SQIVND (reference sequence). This CDR3 is 13 amino acids long. Here the CDR3 reads CASSIPAYPRYTS. In DNA, the CDR3 is TGTGCCAGTAGTATACCGGCATACCCCCGCTACACCTCC.

The rearrangement links TRBV12-3 or TRBV12-4 to TRBJ1-1; D is uncertain. The V end was cut by 6 bases, the J end by 3 bases, with 5 bases between. The CDR3 is made up of 11 amino acids. DNA of the CDR3: TGTGCCAGCAGCCGCCACACTGAAGCTTTCTTT. Residues: CASSRHTEAFF.

This clone showed up just a few times. A much larger clone lies one base from this, so it may be a read error. This sequence joins TRBV9 and TRBJ2-2, with 7 bases aligning to TRBD2. The germline CDR1 and CDR2 sequences are SGDLS and YYNGEE. The CDR3 spans 16 residues. Written as DNA, the CDR3 is TGTGCCGGCAGCCCTAGGGACTACACAAACACCGGGGAGCTGTTTTTT. This codes for CAGSPRDYTNTGELFF.

This chain links TRBV6-1 with TRBJ1-2; TRBD1 is a possible D gene (5 bases). V lost 4 bases and J 8 bases, leaving 14 bases between the germline ends. The CDR3 length is 13 residues. Looked up from germline, CDR1 is MNHNS and CDR2 is SASEGT. CDR3 region: CASSGVTKGGYTF. CDR3 nucleotide sequence: TGTGCCAGCAGTGGAGTTACTAAGGGGGGCTACACCTTC.

This clone was counted many times. V gene TRBV6-5 combines with J gene TRBJ1-6; D gene uncertain. The germline CDR1 and CDR2 sequences are MNHEY and SVGAGI. The V gene lost 2 bases and the J gene lost 6 bases, with 2 bases spanning the gap. This CDR3 is 12 amino acids long. This CDR3 reads CASSYANSPLHF. The CDR3 nucleotides read TGTGCCAGCAGTTACGCTAATTCACCCCTCCACTTT.

The table lists this clone with a few counts. Since a much larger clone is just one base distant, this may be a read error. The J gene is TRBJ2-1, the V gene TRBV7-9, with D possibly being TRBD2 (5 bases). This CDR3 contains 14 residues. Germline V lookup: CDR1 SEHNR, CDR2 FQNEAQ (reference sequence). CDR3 sequence: CASILAQRSNEQFF. CDR3 nucleotides: TGTGCCAGCATCTTAGCCCAGCGGTCCAATGAGCAGTTCTTC.

This clone was found a few times. The chain combines TRBV6-1 with TRBJ1-4; no firm D call. V lost 6 bases and J lost 2, with 13 bases in between. Germline CDR1 and CDR2: MNHNS and SASEGT. The CDR3 loop spans 15 amino acids. CDR3 sequence: CASRVVEWTNEKLFF. DNA of the CDR3: TGTGCCAGCAGAGTCGTAGAATGGACTAATGAAAAACTGTTTTTT.

By frequency in the sample, this clone is medium-sized. This rearrangement joins TRBV27 to TRBJ2-7, with 7 bases matching TRBD2. This CDR3 comprises 15 residues. J gave up 2 bases and V 2 bases, and 6 bases lay outside the gene matches. Germline CDR1 reads MNHEY; CDR2 reads SMNVEV (reference sequence). In DNA, the CDR3 is TGTGCCAGCAGTTTAGTAGGCGGGAGAGCCTACGAGCAGTACTTC. The encoded protein is CASSLVGGRAYEQYF.

This clone was seen more than once but under ten times. It may be a read error: a sequence one base away is much more abundant. CDR3 in DNA: TGTGCCAGCAGCCCGTTGGGGGCATGCAATGAGCAGTTCTTC. Encoded protein: CASSPLGACNEQFF. The rearrangement links TRBV28 to TRBJ2-1; a weak D match, TRBD1 (6 bases). Trimming left V 6 bases short and J 6 bases short, with 15 bases between. Per germline, CDR1 MDHEN and CDR2 SYDVKM. The CDR3 length is 14 residues.

Many counts were recorded for this clone. V is TRBV30 and J is TRBJ2-7; 8 bases match TRBD1. Germline trimming cut 3 bases from V and 5 bases from J; bases unmatched to any gene: 12. The CDR3 spans 15 residues. Germline V gives CDR1 GTSNPN, CDR2 SVGIG (reference sequence). The CDR3 is CAWSSGTGVFHEQYF. The CDR3 nucleotides are TGTGCCTGGAGCTCCGGGACAGGAGTCTTTCACGAGCAGTACTTC.

This clone was counted only a few times. It may be a read error: a sequence one base away is much more abundant. The sample has other DNA sequences that encode this CDR3 too. This chain uses TRBV11-2 with TRBJ2-3, with TRBD2 as a possible D gene (5 bases). CDR3 length: 15 residues. Germline V CDR1 and CDR2: SGHAT, FQNNGV. CDR3 sequence: CASSLDRPGTDTQYF. The CDR3 DNA is TGTGCCAGCAGTTTAGACCGGCCGGGGACAGATACGCAGTATTTT.

This clone has at least ten counts. It may be a read error: a sequence one base away is much more abundant. Other DNA sequences from this sample encode an identical CDR3 as well. The V gene is TRBV20-1, the J gene TRBJ2-7; no definite D call. V was shortened by 6 bases and J by 1 base, with 13 bases between the two germline ends. Germline values: CDR1 DFQATT, CDR2 SNEGSKA (reference sequence). The CDR3 length is 13 residues. CDR3 in amino acids: CSARPLSSYEQYF. In DNA form, the CDR3 reads TGCAGTGCGAGACCACTCAGTTCCTACGAGCAGTACTTC.

This clone was seen repeatedly, ten times or more. This chain connects TRBV13 to TRBJ2-3; 7 positions agree with TRBD2. CDR3 size: 18 residues. V was pared by 4 bases and J by 5 bases, with 18 bases of the junction left unmatched. The germline gives CDR1 PRHDT, CDR2 FYEKMQ (reference sequence). CDR3 sequence (DNA): TGTGCCAGCAGCTCTATGAGGTGGCCGACGGCGGGGGAAGATACGCAGTATTTT. Its protein product is CASSSMRWPTAGEDTQYF.

This clone was observed a single time. Possible read error: a much larger clone is one base away. This chain joins TRBV5-5 and TRBJ2-7; 8 nucleotides match TRBD1. The CDR3 runs to 14 residues. V lost 3 bases to trimming and J lost 1 base; unmatched junction nucleotides: 3. Germline V gene data show CDR1 as SGHKS and CDR2 as YYEKEE (reference sequence). This CDR3 reads CASSSGQGSYEQYF. The CDR3, as DNA: TGTGCCAGCAGCTCCGGACAGGGTTCCTACGAGCAGTACTTC. The full variable domain, rest sourced from reference TRBV5-5 and TRBJ2-7, is DAGVTQSPTHLIKTRGQQVTLRCSPISGHKSVSWYQQVLGQGPQFIFQYYEKEERGRGNFPDRFSARQFPNYSSELNVNALLLGDSALYLCASSSGQGSYEQYFGPGTRLTVT.

This chain uses TRBV24-1 with TRBJ2-6, with a tentative D call TRBD1 (5 bases). The CDR3 is made up of 16 amino acids. Trimming took 1 base from V and 3 from J, leaving 9 bases between them. Germline CDR1 KGHDR, CDR2 SFDVKD. The CDR3: CATSDLGRDGANVLTF. In DNA form, the CDR3 reads TGTGCCACCAGTGATTTAGGCAGGGATGGGGCCAACGTCCTGACTTTC.

Notes on this clone: Additional DNA sequences in this sample encode the identical CDR3. V usage is TRBV5-6 and J usage is TRBJ2-7; D is unclear. This CDR3 spans 16 amino acids. The germline V gene has CDR1 SGHDT and CDR2 YYEEEE. Trimming stripped 0 bases from V and 4 bases from J, with 17 bases between. CDR3 in DNA: TGTGCCAGCAGCTTGGTCGTGGGCGGCTGGGCGTACGAGCAGTACTTC. It yields the protein CASSLVVGGWAYEQYF.

In regard to this clone: This sequence may be a read error, since a much larger clone differs from it by one base. This chain links TRBV27 with TRBJ1-4; no firm D call. This CDR3 has 15 residues. Deletions cut 5 bases from V and 8 bases from J, with 18 bases between. Germline-derived CDR1 and CDR2 are MNHEY and SMNVEV (reference sequence). The CDR3 bases are TGTGCCAGCAGTCCGAGACATGGGATGATCGAAAAACTGTTTTTT. Its translation: CASSPRHGMIEKLFF.

This clone was picked up many times. The chain recombines TRBV10-3 with TRBJ1-2; tentatively, D is TRBD1 (6 bases). The V gene lost 0 bases and the J gene lost 8 bases, with 16 bases spanning the gap. The CDR3 runs 15 residues. Germline CDR1 is ENHRY and CDR2 is SYGVKD. This CDR3 reads CAISESMGGAYGYTF. The CDR3 region has the DNA TGTGCCATCAGTGAGTCGATGGGGGGGGCCTACGGCTACACCTTC.

This clone was counted ten times or more. The V and J genes are TRBV18 and TRBJ1-2; D might be TRBD1 (5 bases). The CDR3 loop spans 15 amino acids. V was shortened by 2 bases and J by 1 base, with 11 bases between the two germline ends. The V gene's germline CDR1 is KGHSH and CDR2 LQKENI. DNA for the CDR3: TGTGCCAGCTCACCAACCCAGGGTCATAACTATGGCTACACCTTC. This encodes CASSPTQGHNYGYTF.